This T cell receptor delta chain was recorded in a study of gamma-delta T cells after stem cell transplantation. TCRdb redid clone calling on the RT-PCR reads using CATT. The data hold over a thousand delta-chain clones, with about 1.6% observed a single time. This clone was observed a handful of times. TCRdb's listed protein matches a much larger clone and diverges from this DNA's translation at residue 11, likely through a read error; the protein shown comes from the DNA. With 0 bases removed from V and 0 bases from J, the gap between germline ends came to 17 bases. CDR3 length: 18 amino acids. Germline CDR1 reads TSWWSYY; CDR2 reads QGS.

The chain has TRDV1 and TRDJ1; D unresolved. The TCR comes from a human donor. It is not recorded whose cells these are; they may come from a transplant donor. Sequencing was carried out using gamma-delta T cells. In nucleotides, the CDR3 is TGTGCTCTTGGGGAACTTCTAGGTCGGATGCCTAACACCGATAAACTCATCTTT. Protein sequence: CALGELLGRMPNTDKLIF.